This is a list of T cell receptor beta chains from one sample in a study of human versus mouse CDR3 diversity and MHC coevolution. Using immunoSEQ multiplex PCR, the repertoire was profiled, and TCRdb retains in-frame clones only, with some absent. Of about 60,000 clones in the sample, about 93% were seen once. Sample: naive CD4+ T cells from blood. The origin of the receptors is a person between 55 and 69 years old in good health. Both conserved end residues are part of each CDR3. A D gene is named only where the DNA matches it firmly. The size entry is marked missing in some rows and otherwise reads once, few, many or a size class.

j_call v_call clone_size d_call cdr3_nt cdr3_aa
TRBJ2-5 TRBV2 - TRBD2 TGTGCCAGCAGTACTCGGACTAGCGGGAGTGAGACCCAGTACTTC CASSTRTSGSETQYF
TRBJ2-7 TRBV21-1 once - TGTGCCAGCAGCCCCCGGGACAGGGGCCACGAGCAGTACTTC CASSPRDRGHEQYF
TRBJ2-7 TRBV10-2 - TRBD2 TGCGCCAGCGCTCGGGAGGGGGGTTCCTACGAGCAGTACTTC CASAREGGSYEQYF
TRBJ1-1 TRBV25-1 - TRBD1 TGTGCCAGCAGTGACGACAGGGAAGAACTGGGGGAAGCTTTCTTT CASSDDREELGEAFF
TRBJ2-3 TRBV5-6 - TRBD2 TGTGCCAGCAGCTTGACGATTGGGACTAGCGGAGATACGCAGTATTTT CASSLTIGTSGDTQYF
TRBJ2-5 TRBV5-1 - - TGCGCCAGCAGCTCCACGATCGGCCAAGAGACCCAGTACTTC CASSSTIGQETQYF
TRBJ2-6 TRBV19 - TRBD2 TGTGCCAGTACGGGGGGAGGGACCTTCTCTGGGGCCAACGTCCTGACTTTC CASTGGGTFSGANVLTF
TRBJ2-1 TRBV6-1 - TRBD2 TGTGCCAGCAGTTTAACTAGCGGTTGGAATGAGCAGTTCTTC CASSLTSGWNEQFF
TRBJ2-7 TRBV18 - TRBD2 TGTGCCAGCTCACAGGACCTACCCGGGACTAGCGGGTATCCCTACGAGCAGTACTTC CASSQDLPGTSGYPYEQYF
TRBJ1-1 TRBV7-9 once TRBD1 TGTGCCAGCAGCTTAGCGTTGGACAGGGCGACTGAAGCTTTCTTT CASSLALDRATEAFF
TRBJ2-3 TRBV6-5 - TRBD2 TGTGCCGCCCAAGAGGGACTAGCGGCTACGCAGTATTTT CAAQEGLAATQYF
TRBJ2-1 TRBV11-2 - - TGTGCCAGCAGCTTAGAACCTCTTAGTGGCGGGTATCGCAATGAGCAGTTCTTC CASSLEPLSGGYRNEQFF
TRBJ2-1 TRBV7-7 once TRBD2 TGTGCCAGCAGCGAGACCGGACTAGCGGGAACTGAGCAGTTCTTC CASSETGLAGTEQFF
TRBJ1-4 TRBV14 few - TGTGCCAGCAGCCAAGAGATTGCAGGGAGGGGTGAAAAACTGTTTTTT CASSQEIAGRGEKLFF
TRBJ2-2 TRBV2 - - TGTGCCAGCAGGGGAGAAGCGGGTTCCACCGGGGAGCTGTTTTTT CASRGEAGSTGELFF
TRBJ1-2 TRBV15 - - TGTGCCACCAGCACTGACCGGGGTGACTATGGCTACACCTTC CATSTDRGDYGYTF
TRBJ1-4 TRBV29-1 - - TGCAGCGGGAGGAGGGGCGGCTCGCCACTGTTTTTT CSGRRGGSPLFF
TRBJ2-7 TRBV6-5 - - TGTGCCAGCAGTTACTCGAGGGGGATCGGTGTCGAGCAGTACTTC CASSYSRGIGVEQYF
TRBJ1-2 TRBV5-5 few TRBD1 TGTGCCAGCAGCTCCGAACAGGGGAACTATGGCTACACCTTC CASSSEQGNYGYTF
TRBJ2-3 TRBV13 - TRBD2 TGTGCCAGCAGCCGGGGCAGCGGGGGGGGACCAGATACGCAGTATTTT CASSRGSGGGPDTQYF
TRBJ2-2 TRBV7-2 - - TGTGCCAGCAGCTTAGCATCTAGCTCCGGGGAGCTGTTTTTT CASSLASSSGELFF
TRBJ2-3 TRBV7-3 - TRBD2 TGTGCCAGCAGCTCCTCCGGACTAGCGGGGGTCGGGGATACGCAGTATTTT CASSSSGLAGVGDTQYF
TRBJ2-3 TRBV10-3 - - TGTGCCATCAGCAGCCCCCCGGGGGGCCCGAGCACAGATACGCAGTATTTT CAISSPPGGPSTDTQYF
TRBJ2-3 TRBV9 few - TGTGCCAGCTCTACGTTCGCAGATACGCAGTATTTT CASSTFADTQYF
TRBJ1-6 TRBV9 once - TGTGCCAGCAGCGTAGGACAGTGGAATAGAAATTCACCCCTCCACTTT CASSVGQWNRNSPLHF
TRBJ1-5 TRBV11-1 - - TGTGCCAGCAGCCGCAGGGAGGCGGAGCCCCAGCATTTT CASSRREAEPQHF
TRBJ1-2 TRBV7-9 - - TGTGCCAGCAGCCCAAAACAGCAGGGGATGGAAGGCTACACCTTC CASSPKQQGMEGYTF
TRBJ2-1 TRBV7-9 - - TGTGCCAGCAGCCCCTCGGTGGGGCTAGATGAGCAGTTCTTC CASSPSVGLDEQFF
TRBJ1-5 TRBV6-5 - - TGTGCCAGCAGTTACGAGGCAGGGCTCAGCAATCAGCCCCAGCATTTT CASSYEAGLSNQPQHF
TRBJ2-1 TRBV21-1 - - TGTGCCAGCAGCAAAGATCGTGCGGAGGGGAAACTTCACAATGAGCAGTTCTTC CASSKDRAEGKLHNEQFF
TRBJ2-7 TRBV5-4 - - TGTGCCAGCAGCTTGGCCCTCCGGGACGAGCAGTACTTC CASSLALRDEQYF
TRBJ1-1 TRBV5-1 - TRBD1 TGCGCCAGCAGCTTGGCAGGGGGGAACACTGAAGCTTTCTTT CASSLAGGNTEAFF
TRBJ1-5 TRBV19 - TRBD1 TGTGCCAGTAGTTCACGGGACAGGGGGCTTCAGCCCCAGCATTTT CASSSRDRGLQPQHF
TRBJ1-6 TRBV7-3 once TRBD1 TGTGCCAGCAGCTTAGCCGGGACAGGGGATTCACCCCTCCACTTT CASSLAGTGDSPLHF
TRBJ2-1 TRBV7-3 - - TGTGCCAGCAGCTTAATCGGGGGATCGGAGCAGTTCTTC CASSLIGGSEQFF
TRBJ1-2 TRBV21-1 - - TGTGCCAGCAGCAAAGGATACAGCCCTTGCTATGGCTACACCTTC CASSKGYSPCYGYTF
TRBJ2-3 TRBV6-4 once TRBD2 TGTGCCAGCAGTGTGGGAAGCGGGAGCGCGGGTAGTACGCAGTATTTT CASSVGSGSAGSTQYF
TRBJ2-5 TRBV5-1 - TRBD2 TGCGCCAGCAGCTTGAGTCTAGCGGGAGGGCAAGAGACCCAGTACTTC CASSLSLAGGQETQYF
TRBJ1-2 TRBV11-2 once TRBD1 TGTGCCAGCAGCGGGACAGTTGGGGGATTTCTCTATGGCTACACCTTC CASSGTVGGFLYGYTF
TRBJ2-2 TRBV7-3 - - TGTGCCAGCAGCGATCAGATGGTCGGGGAGCTGTTTTTT CASSDQMVGELFF
TRBJ2-3 TRBV5-5 - - TGTGCCAGCAGCTTGGTCCAGAGCACAGATACGCAGTATTTT CASSLVQSTDTQYF